The sequence of this T cell receptor beta chain was determined in a study of blood T cells in healthy people across ages. For the second PCR, which ran for 7 to 11 cycles, a sample-barcoded 5' primer and a J-beta primer mix were used. A single record per CDR3 protein comes from TCRdb applying MiXCR to the 5' RACE reads. Counted here are some 800,000 distinct CDR3 sequences, around 25% occurring once; the ten biggest clones make up 3.7%. The same specimen was also included in a second study, on T cells of mothers and their children.

The sequence derives from a boy between 10 and 17 years old in good health. The material sequenced was blood.

The CDR3, as DNA: TGTGCCAGCAGCTCGGACAGGTCATTAGGAGAGACCCAGTACTTC. As protein: CASSSDRSLGETQYF. The chain joins TRBV12-3 or TRBV12-4 to TRBJ2-5; TRBD1 aligns across 7 bases. The CDR3 covers 15 residues. V lost 6 bases to trimming and J lost 4 bases; unmatched junction nucleotides: 11.